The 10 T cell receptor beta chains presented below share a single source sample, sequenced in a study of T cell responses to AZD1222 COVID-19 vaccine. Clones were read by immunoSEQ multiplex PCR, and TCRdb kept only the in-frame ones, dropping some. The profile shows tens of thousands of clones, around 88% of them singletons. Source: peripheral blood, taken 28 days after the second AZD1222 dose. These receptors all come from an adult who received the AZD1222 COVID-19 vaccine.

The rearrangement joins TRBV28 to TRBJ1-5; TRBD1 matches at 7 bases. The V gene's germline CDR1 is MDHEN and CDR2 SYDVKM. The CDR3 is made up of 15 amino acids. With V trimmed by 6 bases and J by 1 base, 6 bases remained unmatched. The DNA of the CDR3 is TGTGCCAGCAGATCCGACAGGGCGAGCAATCAGCCCCAGCATTTT. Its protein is CASRSDRASNQPQHF.

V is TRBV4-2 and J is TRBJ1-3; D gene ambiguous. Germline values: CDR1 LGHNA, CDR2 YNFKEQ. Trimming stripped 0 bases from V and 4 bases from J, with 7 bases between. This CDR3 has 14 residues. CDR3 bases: TGTGCCAGCAGCCAAGATCGAGGAGGAAACACCATATATTTT. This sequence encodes CASSQDRGGNTIYF.

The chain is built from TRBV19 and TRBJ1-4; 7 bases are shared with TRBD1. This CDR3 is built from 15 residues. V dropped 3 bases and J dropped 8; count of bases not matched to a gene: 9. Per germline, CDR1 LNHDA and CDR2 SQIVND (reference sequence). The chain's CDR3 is CASSIGRQGGEKLFF. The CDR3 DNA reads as TGTGCCAGTAGTATCGGACGACAGGGCGGCGAAAAACTGTTTTTT.

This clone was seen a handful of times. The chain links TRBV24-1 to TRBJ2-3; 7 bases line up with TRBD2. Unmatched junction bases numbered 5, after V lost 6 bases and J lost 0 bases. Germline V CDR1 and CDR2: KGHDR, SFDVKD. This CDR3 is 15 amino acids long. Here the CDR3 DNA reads TGTGCCACCAGTAAGAGCGGGACTAGCACAGATACGCAGTATTTT. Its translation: CATSKSGTSTDTQYF.

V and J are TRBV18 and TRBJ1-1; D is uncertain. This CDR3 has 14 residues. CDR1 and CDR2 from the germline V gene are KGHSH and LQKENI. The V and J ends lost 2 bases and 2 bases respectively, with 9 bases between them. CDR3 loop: CASSPGVPNTEAFF. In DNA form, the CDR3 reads TGTGCCAGCTCACCAGGGGTCCCAAACACTGAAGCTTTCTTT.

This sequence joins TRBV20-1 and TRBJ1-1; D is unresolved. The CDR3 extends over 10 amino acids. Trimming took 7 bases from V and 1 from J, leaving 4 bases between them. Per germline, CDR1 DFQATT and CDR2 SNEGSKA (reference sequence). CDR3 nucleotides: TGCAGTGGAAGGAACACTGAAGCTTTCTTT. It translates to CSGRNTEAFF.

The CDR3 spells CASSRWTGRTLEPSGNTIYF. The DNA for the CDR3 is TGTGCCAGCAGTCGGTGGACAGGGAGGACCCTTGAACCCTCTGGAAACACCATATATTTT. The V gene is TRBV28, the J gene TRBJ1-3, with 8 bases identical to TRBD1. The CDR3 runs 20 residues. Germline CDR1 reads MDHEN; CDR2 reads SYDVKM. Trimming at V came to 5 bases and at J to 0 bases, leaving 18 bases not matched to a gene.

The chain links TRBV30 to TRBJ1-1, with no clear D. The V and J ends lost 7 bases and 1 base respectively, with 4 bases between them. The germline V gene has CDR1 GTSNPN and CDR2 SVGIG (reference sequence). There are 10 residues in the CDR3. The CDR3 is CALGNTEAFF. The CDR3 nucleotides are TGTGCCTTAGGGAACACTGAAGCTTTCTTT.

In DNA, the CDR3 is TGTGCCAGCAGCCAATTAGCGGGAGGCGCCTACGAGCAGTACTTC. Protein product: CASSQLAGGAYEQYF. This chain joins TRBV4-2 and TRBJ2-7, with 10 positions matching TRBD2. The CDR3 loop spans 15 amino acids. V shed 2 bases and J 2 bases; nucleotides not matched to a gene: 3. Per the germline V gene, CDR1 is LGHNA and CDR2 is YNFKEQ.

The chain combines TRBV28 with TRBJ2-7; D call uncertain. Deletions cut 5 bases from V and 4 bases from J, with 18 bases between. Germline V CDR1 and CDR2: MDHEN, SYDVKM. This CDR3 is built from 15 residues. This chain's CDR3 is CASSPGSAAFYEQYF. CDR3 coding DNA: TGTGCCAGCAGTCCCGGGTCGGCCGCTTTTTACGAGCAGTACTTC.